This TCR beta chain was obtained from a study of blood T cell repertoires in COVID-19. Background on the study: Acute-phase and convalescent COVID-19 samples originated in the United States, Italy and Spain.

In the original processing: Reference gene primers were amplified, and this amplification served to estimate nucleated cell counts. Produced via immunoSEQ multiplex PCR; TCRdb's table is partial and in-frame only. The DNA gave D and trimming, while V, J and clone size come from that table. The data show 100,000 to 150,000 clones, roughly 80% seen once. The germline gives CDR1 MDHEN, CDR2 SYDVKM. The CDR3 runs 14 residues. V lost 5 bases, J lost 10 bases, and 17 bases lay in between. Sample: peripheral blood. This chain connects TRBV28 to TRBJ1-4; D is uncertain. The TCR sequence derives from a human donor in a cohort sampled during active COVID-19. The chain's CDR3 is CASSLGTPTGKLFF. The CDR3 bases are TGTGCCAGCAGTCTAGGCACCCCTACCGGAAAACTGTTTTTT.